Below, 23 T cell receptor beta chains from the same sample are listed, as sequenced in a study of a mutant IDH1 vaccine in newly diagnosed glioma. Time point described: week 47, end of study. Vaccinated patients received 300 ug of mutant IDH1 20-mer peptide per dose, with topical imiquimod. Their specific antigens are unknown. Clones were read by immunoSEQ multiplex PCR, and TCRdb kept only the in-frame ones, dropping some. The sample shows about 67,000 clones, roughly four fifths of them seen only once. The sample in question was PBMCs, obtained from a glioma patient whose treatment included an IDH1 peptide vaccine. Every receptor here comes from a man aged 25 to 45 with glioma.

J is TRBJ2-2 and V is TRBV10-1, with D uncertain. CDR1 is WNHNN, CDR2 SYGVQD, per germline (reference sequence). The CDR3 extends over 14 amino acids. The V end lost 3 bases, the J end lost 0 bases, and 5 bases lay between the germline ends. The CDR3 bases are TGCGCCAGCAGTGAACAACCGAACACCGGGGAGCTGTTTTTT. Protein: CASSEQPNTGELFF.

V and J are TRBV5-4 and TRBJ1-1; D call uncertain. The germline V and J ends were trimmed by 0 bases and 1 base, with 4 bases remaining between them. Per the germline V gene, CDR1 is SGHNT and CDR2 is YYREEE (reference sequence). The CDR3 runs to 13 residues. For the CDR3, the DNA is TGTGCCAGCAGCTTGGACAAGAACACTGAAGCTTTCTTT. This translates into CASSLDKNTEAFF.

V usage is TRBV6-1 and J usage is TRBJ2-5, with D unresolved. The J call could be wrong; TRBJ2-7 is a better fit for the DNA end. The CDR3 loop spans 13 amino acids. Germline CDR1 MNHNS, CDR2 SASEGT. Written as DNA, the CDR3 is TGTGCCAGCAGTGAAGCCTCTCCCTACGAGCAGTACTTC. This encodes CASSEASPYEQYF.

The chain couples TRBV25-1 to TRBJ1-6; no definite D call. The V end lost 1 base, the J end lost 8 bases, and 3 bases lay between the germline ends. The CDR3 is made up of 12 amino acids. Germline-derived CDR1 and CDR2 are MGHDK and SYGVNS. The CDR3 loop is CASSEFDSPLHF. Here the CDR3 DNA reads TGTGCCAGCAGTGAATTTGATTCACCCCTCCACTTT.

This clone was seen once. The V call is TRBV6-5, the J call TRBJ1-1; 8 nucleotides match TRBD1. The CDR3 is 15 residues long. Germline values: CDR1 MNHEY, CDR2 SVGAGI. V was clipped by 6 bases and J by 4 bases; unmatched bases: 10. The CDR3 here is CASRPPTGVVTEAFF. In nucleotides, the CDR3 is TGTGCCAGCAGACCACCGACAGGGGTAGTCACTGAAGCTTTCTTT.

This clone has only a few counts. Here the CDR3 reads CASSISSGMNTEAFF. The CDR3 coding sequence is TGTGCCAGTAGTATTAGCTCAGGGATGAACACTGAAGCTTTCTTT. J is TRBJ1-1 and V is TRBV19; D is perhaps TRBD1 (5 bases). Germline V gene sequence: CDR1 LNHDA, CDR2 SQIVND (reference sequence). The CDR3 is 15 residues long. The V gene lost 3 bases and the J gene lost 0 bases, with 11 bases spanning the gap.

The rearrangement joins TRBV7-9 to TRBJ1-1, with 8 bases matching TRBD1. Germline assignment: CDR1 SEHNR and CDR2 FQNEAQ (reference sequence). The CDR3 covers 15 residues. The V gene end was trimmed by 2 bases and the J gene end by 3 bases; junction bases not matched to a gene: 5. The CDR3 DNA is TGTGCCAGCAGCTTACAGGGGGCGGGGGACACTGAAGCTTTCTTT. Its translation is CASSLQGAGDTEAFF.

The chain is built from TRBV6-1 and TRBJ1-1, with D unclear. Germline CDR1 reads MNHNS; CDR2 reads SASEGT. This CDR3 region has 13 residues. Trimming stripped 0 bases from V and 5 bases from J, with 7 bases between. The CDR3 reads CASSEAAITEAFF. CDR3 nucleotide sequence: TGTGCCAGCAGTGAAGCTGCTATTACTGAAGCTTTCTTT.

The CDR3 sequence is CASSEVGYSTDTQYF. The CDR3 region has the DNA TGTGCCAGCAGTGAAGTGGGATATAGCACAGATACGCAGTATTTT. The chain has TRBV6-1 and TRBJ2-3; D is ambiguous. The CDR3 covers 15 residues. CDR1 MNHNS and CDR2 SASEGT come from the germline V gene. Trimming pared 1 base from V and 0 bases from J, leaving 8 bases between.

The chain links TRBV12-5 to TRBJ1-1, with 8 nucleotides matching TRBD1. CDR1 is LGHNT, CDR2 FRNRAP, per germline. The CDR3 is 22 residues long. The junction had 26 bases not matched to a gene; V was cut back by 4 bases and J by 1 base. The DNA of the CDR3 is TGTGCTAGTGGTTCCCGGGACAGGACCAACTACCCGAGCCCCCCTACGAACACTGAAGCTTTCTTT. Translation: CASGSRDRTNYPSPPTNTEAFF.

This chain links TRBV7-7 with TRBJ2-5, with D possibly matching TRBD2 (6 bases). The germline V and J ends were trimmed by 2 bases and 9 bases, with 13 bases remaining between them. This CDR3 spans 13 amino acids. Germline V gene lookup returns CDR1 SSHAT and CDR2 FNYEAQ (reference sequence). The CDR3 reads CASSLSGGAAQYF. The CDR3 coding sequence is TGTGCCAGCAGCTTATCGGGCGGGGCGGCCCAGTACTTC.

This clone was picked up a small number of times. The chain is built from TRBV30 and TRBJ1-1; no firm D call. The CDR3 covers 12 residues. With 5 bases removed from V and 10 bases from J, the gap between germline ends came to 17 bases. Germline CDR1 reads GTSNPN; CDR2 reads SVGIG (reference sequence). CDR3 loop: CAWDPGSRGAFF. CDR3 DNA: TGTGCCTGGGACCCGGGGTCGAGAGGAGCTTTCTTT.

The rearrangement uses TRBV5-1 and TRBJ1-1, with unresolved D. Germline CDR1 is SGHRS and CDR2 is YFSETQ. Trimming shortened V by 1 base and J by 1 base, and 11 bases separated the two germline ends. There are 15 residues in the CDR3. The CDR3 nucleotides read TGCGCCAGCAGCTTGTTATCTACCTCGAACACTGAAGCTTTCTTT. This codes for CASSLLSTSNTEAFF.

This chain uses TRBV6-5 with TRBJ2-2; 8 nucleotides align to TRBD1. Germline V lookup: CDR1 MNHEY, CDR2 SVGAGI. The CDR3 length is 16 residues. The V gene end was trimmed by 4 bases and the J gene end by 0 bases; junction bases not matched to a gene: 4. The CDR3 here is CASSSLGQANTGELFF. The CDR3 bases are TGTGCCAGCAGTTCCCTGGGACAGGCGAACACCGGGGAGCTGTTTTTT.

This clone was seen more than once but under ten times. This chain uses TRBV6-4 with TRBJ1-1; no reliable D call. CDR3 length equals 14 residues. Between the trimmed V and J ends, which lost 3 bases and 0 bases, there was a span of 8 bases. In germline, CDR1 is MRHNA, CDR2 SNTAGT. The CDR3 sequence is CASSENSLNTEAFF. DNA of the CDR3: TGTGCCAGCAGTGAAAACAGCTTGAACACTGAAGCTTTCTTT.

CDR3 sequence reads: CASSYSQGVTLGGYTF. Written as DNA, the CDR3 is TGTGCCAGCAGTTACTCGCAAGGGGTCACATTGGGGGGCTACACCTTC. The chain combines TRBV6-6 with TRBJ1-2, with D tentatively TRBD1 (5 bases). The germline V gene has CDR1 MNHNY and CDR2 SVGAGI (reference sequence). Deletions cut 0 bases from V and 8 bases from J, with 19 bases between. CDR3 length: 16 residues.

The count of this clone is one. The V gene is TRBV5-6, the J gene TRBJ2-7; weak D call: TRBD1 (5 bases). The CDR3 is made up of 14 amino acids. Deletions cut 1 base from V and 0 bases from J, with 8 bases between. The V gene's germline CDR1 is SGHDT and CDR2 YYEEEE. CDR3: CASSLRQRSYEQYF. CDR3 in DNA: TGTGCCAGCAGCTTGAGACAGCGCTCCTACGAGCAGTACTTC.

The J gene is TRBJ2-1, the V gene TRBV9, with 11 bases lining up with TRBD2. V trimming: 3 bases; J trimming: 3 bases; junction bases outside the gene matches: 5. The CDR3 has 16 amino acids. Germline CDR1 SGDLS, CDR2 YYNGEE. The CDR3 DNA is TGTGCCAGCAGCGCAATGCTAGCGGGGGGCTACAATGAGCAGTTCTTC. The encoded protein is CASSAMLAGGYNEQFF.

The J gene is TRBJ2-7, the V gene TRBV2, with TRBD2 as a possible D gene (7 bases). With 9 bases removed from V and 4 bases from J, the gap between germline ends came to 19 bases. The CDR3 spans 14 residues. CDR1 is SNHLY and CDR2 is FYNNEI in the germline V gene. The CDR3 protein is CASRVGGAAYEQYF. As DNA, the CDR3 is TGTGCCAGTAGGGTGGGGGGGGCGGCTTACGAGCAGTACTTC.

The rearrangement uses TRBV2 and TRBJ2-3; D may be TRBD2 (5 bases). Germline CDR1 reads SNHLY; CDR2 reads FYNNEI. CDR3 length: 12 amino acids. The V and J ends lost 7 bases and 6 bases respectively, with 11 bases between them. The chain's CDR3 is CASTGSADTQYF. CDR3 DNA sequence: TGTGCCAGCACGGGGAGTGCGGATACGCAGTATTTT.

This clone appeared once. The chain is built from TRBV5-1 and TRBJ1-1; tentative D call: TRBD1 (5 bases). Trimming shortened V by 2 bases and J by 1 base, and 9 bases separated the two germline ends. This CDR3 is built from 14 residues. Per the germline V gene, CDR1 is SGHRS and CDR2 is YFSETQ. CDR3 nucleotides: TGCGCCAGCAGCTTCGCCCAGGGGAACACTGAAGCTTTCTTT. Its translation is CASSFAQGNTEAFF.

This clone came up a few times. The chain couples TRBV9 to TRBJ1-4; 11 bases match TRBD1. The V gene end was trimmed by 0 bases and the J gene end by 12 bases; junction bases not matched to a gene: 4. This CDR3 region has 14 residues. Germline V CDR1 and CDR2: SGDLS, YYNGEE. CDR3 DNA: TGTGCCAGCAGCGTAGAGGGACAGGGGGAAGAACTGTTTTTT. Residues: CASSVEGQGEELFF.

The rearrangement links TRBV28 to TRBJ1-6, with unresolved D. Germline assignment: CDR1 MDHEN and CDR2 SYDVKM. The CDR3 consists of 16 residues. Trimming shortened V by 0 bases and J by 3 bases, and 9 bases separated the two germline ends. The chain's CDR3 is CASSLWGSSYNSPLHF. CDR3 sequence (DNA): TGTGCCAGCAGTTTATGGGGGAGCAGCTATAATTCACCCCTCCACTTT.